This T cell receptor (beta chain) appears in the sequencing data of a study of monozygotic twins with inflammatory bowel disease (dated by TCRdb to the late 2010s). Regarding the complete study: A total of some 30 monozygotic twin pairs were included in the full study, comprising nine German pairs (four IBD-concordant, five IBD-discordant) and 19 IBD-discordant Danish pairs. Within discordant pairs, disease-associated traits were sought mainly by comparing IBD patients with their genetically identical healthy co-twins. Each individual had, on average, about 151 000 unique TCRalpha sequences and 181 000 unique TCRbeta sequences available for analysis.

General conclusions and limits of the study: The results gave no support for a single strong signal or clonotype linked to IBD. IBD patients had lower TCRbeta repertoire diversity, measured by the inverse Simpson index, than their healthy co-twins. Repertoire similarity did not differ between concordant and discordant twins, possibly due to limited statistical power. Background noise and inter-individual variability may have been introduced into the repertoires by the differing immunosuppressive treatments among patients. Compared with healthy twins, IBD patients shared fewer clonotypes with other individuals, and the difference was most pronounced in patients with signs of disease activity. Distinction between different T cell subtypes could not be achieved in the analysis.

CDR1 and CDR2 are drawn from the germline V gene (reference sequence): DFQATT, SNEGSKA. The CDR3 runs 15 residues from the cysteine to the phenylalanine. DNA is not recorded here. Library prep was done by 5' RACE. The input for every TCR library was roughly 4,000 ng of total RNA. For each sample, cDNA synthesis was carried out in eight separate reactions using SMARTScribe reverse transcriptase. Unique molecular identifiers containing a 6-nucleotide sample barcode were introduced through template switching during cDNA synthesis. Two nested PCRs of roughly 15 and 9 cycles amplified the TCRalpha and TCRbeta cDNA, and bead purification followed each PCR. Before amplification, the cDNA was treated with uracil DNA-glycosylase and purified using the QIAquick PCR purification kit. The second PCR was the step at which Illumina TruSeq-compatible adapters and sample-specific barcodes were added. Library quality and concentration were assessed using TapeStation and Qubit, and about 5 ng of each library was pooled. The pooled libraries were sequenced with 2 x 100 bp reads and custom sequencing primers on an Illumina HiSeq2500 single-index Rapid Run. The original pipeline was this. MiGEC version 1.2.6 was used for UMI-based consensus assembly to correct PCR and sequencing errors. MiXCR version 2.1.1 was used for V(D)J alignment, clonotype assembly and CDR3 extraction. Normalisation of gene usage, clonotype sharing and MAIT/NKT TCR abundance was achieved by analysing the top 1000, 10 000 and 20 000 clonotypes per sample. Diversity was computed as the inverse Simpson index with the vegan R package after downsampling to 27 000 UMIs. Paired Mann-Whitney U tests on discordant twin pairs were used, with Benjamini-Hochberg multiple-testing correction. TCRdb reprocessed the public reads and reports one entry per CDR3 protein sequence, without DNA. The authors' filters were not applied to this entry. This sample's table carries 150,000 to 200,000 distinct CDR3 sequences. The ten largest clonotypes hold 2.4% of the sample.

From each donor, a roughly 2.3 ml peripheral blood sample was collected into PAXgene tubes and stored at -80 degrees C. Total RNA was isolated from whole blood with the PAXgene blood miRNA kit on an automated QIAcube, without T cell sorting. Peripheral blood from monozygotic twin pairs who were concordant or discordant for inflammatory bowel disease underwent deep TCRalpha and TCRbeta repertoire profiling using unique molecular barcoding. Smoking habits were recorded for all twin pairs, with individuals classified as current, former or never smokers. In regard to this clonotype: Its antigen is currently not known.

The clonotype originates from a human donor with ulcerative colitis or Crohn's disease, or a healthy co-twin of an affected twin (not recorded which). Sequenced: blood. This sequence uses TRBV20-1 and TRBJ1-2; the D gene TCRdb calls, TRBD1, cannot be checked with no DNA. The CDR3 protein sequence reads: CSARSTGGTLYGYTF.